A selection of T cell receptor beta chains follows, all from one sample in a study of T-cell memory formation after mild COVID-19. TCRdb re-called the 5' RACE reads through MiXCR, storing one row per CDR3 protein. This table holds approximately 570,000 distinct CDR3 sequences, approximately 18% found once. The sequenced material came from PBMCs or a T cell subset sorted from them (not recorded which). The receptors stem from an adult woman who had mild COVID-19 (a few samples of this study predate the infection). Cell type and time point are not known. Each CDR3 is given with its conserved first and last residue. The D gene is left open where the match is weak. For some rows the clone size is stated as once, few or many, or as a class when expanded; others skip it.

CASSWTEGDTQYF	TGTGCTAGCAGTTGGACCGAGGGAGATACGCAGTATTTT	TRBV7-7	TRBJ2-3	.	few
CSVEEGPGGLQETQYF	TGCAGCGTTGAAGAGGGCCCCGGTGGGCTACAAGAGACCCAGTACTTC	TRBV29-1	TRBJ2-5	.	.
CASSPDSNNEQFF	TGTGCCAGCAGCCCCGACTCGAACAATGAGCAGTTCTTC	TRBV9	TRBJ2-1	.	few
CASGLVPGQAYNEQFF	TGTGCTAGTGGTTTGGTTCCGGGACAGGCCTACAATGAGCAGTTCTTC	TRBV12-5	TRBJ2-1	TRBD1	.
CSVQRDREGYEQYF	TGCAGCGTTCAGCGTGACAGGGAAGGATACGAGCAGTACTTC	TRBV29-1	TRBJ2-7	TRBD1	many
CAWTKLANTEAFF	TGTGCCTGGACAAAACTGGCGAACACTGAAGCTTTCTTT	TRBV30	TRBJ1-1	.	few
CASSDEGQGPYEQYF	TGTGCCAGCAGTGACGAGGGACAGGGGCCCTACGAGCAGTACTTC	TRBV2	TRBJ2-7	TRBD1	few
CAWSFGTSRDTIYF	TGTGCCTGGAGTTTTGGGACGTCAAGGGACACCATATATTTT	TRBV30	TRBJ1-3	.	.
CASSPGLRGNQPQHF	TGTGCCAGCAGTCCGGGACTTCGAGGGAATCAGCCCCAGCATTTT	TRBV28	TRBJ1-5	.	few
CASSYARGSEQYF	TGTGCCAGCAGTTACGCCAGGGGGAGCGAGCAGTACTTC	TRBV27	TRBJ2-7	TRBD1	few
CASSLAPALQGRLSEQYF	TGTGCCAGCAGCTTAGCGCCGGCCCTACAGGGGAGGCTTAGCGAGCAGTACTTC	TRBV7-6	TRBJ2-7	.	few
CAWSVRHSLRYNEQFF	TGTGCCTGGAGTGTACGTCACTCTCTGAGGTACAATGAGCAGTTCTTC	TRBV30	TRBJ2-1	.	.
CSVVSGQGLYYNEQFF	TGCAGCGTTGTTTCTGGACAGGGGTTATACTACAATGAGCAGTTCTTC	TRBV29-1	TRBJ2-1	TRBD1	.
CASSQDSSTSGVWNTQYF	TGCGCCAGCAGCCAAGATTCTAGTACTAGCGGGGTATGGAATACGCAGTATTTT	TRBV4-1	TRBJ2-3	TRBD2	.
CASSAPGIGETQYF	TGTGCCAGCAGCGCCCCAGGGATAGGCGAGACCCAGTACTTC	TRBV7-3	TRBJ2-5	.	.
CASSFGGRANEKLFF	TGTGCCAGCAGTTTTGGGGGTAGGGCTAATGAAAAACTGTTTTTT	TRBV12-3/TRBV12-4	TRBJ1-4	.	many
CASSLAGTGFGNTIYF	TGCGCCAGCAGCTTGGCAGGGACAGGGTTTGGAAACACCATATATTTT	TRBV5-1	TRBJ1-3	TRBD1	.
CASSLRTSGRAGYEQYF	TGCGCCAGCAGCTTAAGGACTAGCGGGAGGGCCGGGTACGAGCAGTACTTC	TRBV5-1	TRBJ2-7	TRBD2	.
CASSQGRAAFVNTQYF	TGTGCCAGCAGCCAAGGGAGGGCCGCGTTTGTAAATACGCAGTATTTT	TRBV3-1	TRBJ2-3	.	.
CASSSGGGLYNEQFF	TGTGCCAGCAGCTCCGGTGGTGGTCTCTACAATGAGCAGTTCTTC	TRBV7-2	TRBJ2-1	.	.
CASRETGGNGYTF	TGTGCCAGCAGGGAGACAGGGGGCAATGGCTACACCTTC	TRBV25-1	TRBJ1-2	TRBD1	many
CASSLALNGGALNEQFF	TGTGCCAGCAGCTTAGCGCTTAACGGGGGGGCCCTAAATGAGCAGTTCTTC	TRBV7-6	TRBJ2-1	TRBD2	.
CASSYSSGRGNIQYF	TGTGCCAGCAGTTACTCCTCCGGTCGGGGGAACATTCAGTACTTC	TRBV6-5	TRBJ2-4	.	few
CASSQTDYEQYF	TGCGCCAGCAGCCAGACAGATTACGAGCAGTACTTC	TRBV4-1	TRBJ2-7	.	.
CASSPSGGTPTEGQYF	TGTGCCAGCAGCCCGAGCGGGGGGACACCCACAGAGGGGCAGTATTTT	TRBV3-1	TRBJ2-3	TRBD2	.
CASSLYVSEQYF	TGTGCCAGCAGCTTGTATGTGAGCGAGCAGTACTTC	TRBV5-6	TRBJ2-7	.	many